The 29 T cell receptor beta chains in this list originate from one sample, sequenced in a study of CD8 T cells in Susac syndrome. Random hexamers served to reverse transcribe about 0.45 to 1 ug RNA. TCRdb re-called the immunoSEQ multiplex PCR reads through MiXCR, storing one row per CDR3 protein. The profile covers 200,000 to 250,000 distinct CDR3 sequences, with 95% appearing a single time and 0.095% taken by the ten largest. Sequenced material: CD4+ T cells from PBMCs. Receptors were obtained from a human donor with multiple sclerosis.

J is TRBJ2-5 and V is TRBV14; no clear D. Germline values: CDR1 SGHDN, CDR2 FVKESK. V was pared by 5 bases and J by 4 bases, with 11 bases between. The CDR3 loop spans 13 amino acids. The CDR3 coding sequence is TGTGCCAGCAGCGCCCTGGGAATAGAGACCCAGTACTTC. Translating it yields CASSALGIETQYF.

V and J are TRBV23-1 and TRBJ2-1; 7 bases fit TRBD2. TRBV23-1 qualifies as an ORF whose function is uncertain. This CDR3 region has 19 residues. The V and J ends lost 0 bases and 7 bases, in that order; junction bases with no gene match: 18. The CDR3 region is CASSQSPLLAFGEENEQFF. CDR3 coding DNA: TGCGCCAGCAGTCAATCGCCCCTACTAGCGTTCGGGGAGGAGAATGAGCAGTTCTTC.

The chain uses TRBV27 and TRBJ2-7, with 12 nucleotides matching TRBD1. Germline V CDR1 and CDR2: MNHEY, SMNVEV (reference sequence). The CDR3 contains 14 residues. The ends lost 7 bases at V and 4 bases at J; junction bases unmatched: 5. In DNA form, the CDR3 reads TGTGCCAGCAAGGGACAGGGGGCCGGGTACGAGCAGTACTTC. Its protein product is CASKGQGAGYEQYF.

V gene TRBV2 combines with J gene TRBJ2-7; 8 bases match TRBD2. Germline V lookup: CDR1 SNHLY, CDR2 FYNNEI. The CDR3 length is 14 residues. The V gene end was trimmed by 6 bases and the J gene end by 1 base; junction bases not matched to a gene: 5. CDR3 residues: CASSTGGGSYEQYF. The CDR3 nucleotides are TGTGCCAGCAGCACGGGAGGGGGGTCCTACGAGCAGTACTTC.

The chain uses TRBV20-1 and TRBJ2-1, with 7 bases fitting TRBD2. Trimming at V came to 3 bases and at J to 3 bases, leaving 11 bases not matched to a gene. Germline V gene sequence: CDR1 DFQATT, CDR2 SNEGSKA (reference sequence). The CDR3 is 16 residues long. CDR3 region: CSASLGPQRDYNEQFF. The CDR3 DNA follows: TGCAGTGCTAGCCTGGGGCCGCAGCGGGACTACAATGAGCAGTTCTTC.

The chain recombines TRBV29-1 with TRBJ1-2; the D gene is possibly TRBD1 (6 bases). The CDR3 runs 13 residues. Germline CDR1 SQVTM, CDR2 ANQGSEA. Trimming removed 8 bases at V and 7 bases at J, with 20 bases between. The CDR3 DNA reads TGCAGCCATGACGGTGGCAGGGGTTCTGGCTACACCTTC. Residues: CSHDGGRGSGYTF.

The J gene is TRBJ2-4, the V gene TRBV23-1, with 8 bases aligning to TRBD2. TRBV23-1 is flagged as an ORF with uncertain function. The CDR3 spans 16 residues. V was pared by 2 bases and J by 3 bases, with 6 bases of the junction left unmatched. The CDR3: CASSQPPAGGKNIQYF. In DNA form, the CDR3 reads TGCGCCAGCAGTCAACCCCCCGCGGGGGGCAAAAACATTCAGTACTTC.

V usage is TRBV3-1 and J usage is TRBJ1-2; D is ambiguous. This CDR3 is 16 amino acids long. Trimming cost V 4 bases and J 4 bases, with 19 bases left between them. Germline CDR1 LGHDT, CDR2 YNNKEL (reference sequence). The CDR3 bases are TGTGCCAGCAGCCCCTTCGTGGTCCCAACTTCCTATGGCTACACCTTC. This translates into CASSPFVVPTSYGYTF.

The chain uses TRBV9 and TRBJ2-7; D call uncertain. There are 15 residues in the CDR3. Trimming removed 0 bases at V and 3 bases at J, with 13 bases between. CDR1 is SGDLS and CDR2 is YYNGEE in the germline V gene. The CDR3 region has the DNA TGTGCCAGCAGCGTAGAATTCGGCCCTCTCTACGAGCAGTACTTC. Protein: CASSVEFGPLYEQYF.

The chain is built from TRBV9 and TRBJ1-2; maybe TRBD1 (6 bases). Germline CDR1 is SGDLS and CDR2 is YYNGEE. This CDR3 has 15 amino acids. Trimming cost V 3 bases and J 0 bases, with 12 bases left between them. The CDR3 loop is CASSAWTVANYGYTF. The CDR3 DNA follows: TGTGCCAGCAGCGCTTGGACAGTAGCTAACTATGGCTACACCTTC.

As DNA, the CDR3 is TGTGCCAGCAGCCAAGTGGGCAGGCCTTCCTACGAGCAGTACTTC. Amino acid sequence: CASSQVGRPSYEQYF. The V call is TRBV3-1, the J call TRBJ2-7; no reliable D call. Trimming removed 1 base from V and 1 base from J, with 11 bases in between. Looked up from germline, CDR1 is LGHDT and CDR2 is YNNKEL (reference sequence). The CDR3 length is 15 residues.

The chain uses TRBV14 and TRBJ2-3; no clear D. The germline V gene encodes CDR1 SGHDN and CDR2 FVKESK. The CDR3 spans 14 residues. Trimming pared 2 bases from V and 0 bases from J, leaving 6 bases between. CDR3 DNA: TGTGCCAGCAGCCAATTAGAGAGCACAGATACGCAGTATTTT. This encodes CASSQLESTDTQYF.

This clonotype was seen a single time. The chain couples TRBV15 to TRBJ1-5; no firm D call. Per the germline V gene, CDR1 is LNHNV and CDR2 is YYDKDF (reference sequence). The CDR3 has 12 residues. Trimming took 5 bases from V and 5 from J, leaving 7 bases between them. The CDR3 DNA is TGTGCCACCAGCCGAGGGTATCAGCCCCAGCATTTT. Translating gives CATSRGYQPQHF. Combining the CDR3 with reference TRBV15 and TRBJ1-5 gives the whole variable domain DAMVIQNPRYQVTQFGKPVTLSCSQTLNHNVMYWYQQKSSQAPKLLFHYYDKDFNNEADTPDNFQSRRPNTSFCFLDIRSPGLGDTAMYLCATSRGYQPQHFGDGTRLSIL.

The gene calls are TRBV24-1 and TRBJ2-1; 8 bases line up with TRBD2. In germline, CDR1 is KGHDR, CDR2 SFDVKD. The CDR3 loop spans 15 amino acids. Losses at the gene ends were 6 bases for V and 4 bases for J; bases not matched to a gene: 7. The CDR3 sequence is CATSPGTSLYNEQFF. DNA for the CDR3: TGTGCCACCAGTCCCGGGACTAGTCTGTACAATGAGCAGTTCTTC.

This chain joins TRBV2 and TRBJ2-3, with D possibly TRBD2 on 5 matching bases. Germline CDR1 reads SNHLY; CDR2 reads FYNNEI. CDR3 size: 15 residues. Trimming left V 4 bases short and J 3 bases short, with 14 bases between. CDR3 amino acids: CASSAGTRNTDTQYF. CDR3 coding DNA: TGTGCCAGCAGTGCGGGAACGAGGAATACAGATACGCAGTATTTT.

The V and J genes are TRBV2 and TRBJ2-2; D ambiguous. Germline V gene lookup returns CDR1 SNHLY and CDR2 FYNNEI. CDR3 length: 13 amino acids. V lost 6 bases to trimming and J lost 6 bases, with 11 bases between them. The CDR3 nucleotides read TGTGCCAGCAGGACGAGCGTGGCCGGGGAGCTGTTTTTT. Translation: CASRTSVAGELFF.

This clonotype was picked up a small number of times. This chain connects TRBV9 to TRBJ2-3; D is undetermined. Trimming left V 5 bases short and J 0 bases short, with 7 bases between. Germline V gives CDR1 SGDLS, CDR2 YYNGEE. The length of the CDR3 is 13 residues. The CDR3 here is CASSVTSTDTQYF. CDR3 DNA sequence: TGTGCCAGCAGTGTTACAAGCACAGATACGCAGTATTTT.

This chain connects TRBV20-1 to TRBJ2-3, with TRBD2 matching over 11 bases. V lost 4 bases to trimming and J lost 0 bases; unmatched junction nucleotides: 9. Germline CDR1 is DFQATT and CDR2 is SNEGSKA (reference sequence). The CDR3 consists of 17 residues. CDR3 region: CSATTSGNHASTDTQYF. CDR3 bases: TGCAGTGCTACGACTAGCGGGAACCATGCTAGCACAGATACGCAGTATTTT.

V gene TRBV27 combines with J gene TRBJ2-6; TRBD1 agrees at 7 bases. V shed 4 bases, J shed 1 base, and the junction held 4 bases outside the gene matches. Per germline, CDR1 MNHEY and CDR2 SMNVEV (reference sequence). CDR3 length equals 16 residues. The CDR3 loop reads CASSYLQGSGANVLTF. The CDR3 DNA sequence: TGTGCCAGCAGTTACTTACAGGGGTCTGGGGCCAACGTCCTGACTTTC.

The CDR3, as DNA: TGTGCCAGCAGCGTAGATTCCACAGGGGGGATTGTAGAGACCCAGTACTTC. Amino acids: CASSVDSTGGIVETQYF. The chain carries TRBV9 and TRBJ2-5; TRBD1 matches 8 bases. V dropped 0 bases and J dropped 4; count of bases not matched to a gene: 11. Looked up from germline, CDR1 is SGDLS and CDR2 is YYNGEE. CDR3 length equals 17 residues.

The chain is built from TRBV7-8 and TRBJ1-5; no clear D gene. Germline V gene lookup returns CDR1 SGHVS and CDR2 FQNEAQ. CDR3 length: 14 residues. Trimming shortened V by 1 base and J by 4 bases, and 8 bases separated the two germline ends. For the CDR3, the DNA is TGTGCCAGCAGCTTAGAACGGAGAAATCAGCCCCAGCATTTT. As protein: CASSLERRNQPQHF.

The chain employs TRBV20-1 and TRBJ1-2; D is possibly TRBD1 (5 bases). Trimming stripped 3 bases from V and 7 bases from J, with 18 bases between. Germline assignment: CDR1 DFQATT and CDR2 SNEGSKA (reference sequence). This CDR3 comprises 14 residues. The CDR3 spells CSASFGTAFGGYTF. The CDR3 coding sequence is TGCAGTGCTAGTTTCGGGACGGCCTTCGGTGGCTACACCTTC.

Only one count was recorded for this clonotype. This chain joins TRBV4-1 and TRBJ2-2; no definite D call. This CDR3 comprises 16 residues. V gave up 0 bases and J gave up 1 base, with 9 bases separating them. Germline CDR1 and CDR2: MGHRA and YSYEKL. As DNA, the CDR3 is TGCGCCAGCAGCCAAGATCGCGGACGGAACACCGGGGAGCTGTTTTTT. It encodes CASSQDRGRNTGELFF.

This chain joins TRBV5-1 and TRBJ1-1, with 8 positions matching TRBD1. Germline V gene data show CDR1 as SGHRS and CDR2 as YFSETQ. J gave up 0 bases and V 3 bases, and 4 bases lay outside the gene matches. There are 15 residues in the CDR3. The CDR3 coding sequence is TGCGCCAGCAGCTCACAGGGGGGCCTGAACACTGAAGCTTTCTTT. Translated, it gives CASSSQGGLNTEAFF.

The chain links TRBV7-9 to TRBJ1-2, with TRBD1 matching over 9 bases. The CDR3 has 16 residues. Germline loops: CDR1 SEHNR, CDR2 FQNEAQ (reference sequence). V trimming: 5 bases; J trimming: 3 bases; junction bases outside the gene matches: 10. CDR3: CASSVGTGNRDYGYTF. CDR3 nucleotide sequence: TGTGCCAGCAGCGTCGGGACAGGGAATCGTGACTATGGCTACACCTTC.

The chain joins TRBV9 to TRBJ2-1, with 9 bases lining up with TRBD2. The CDR3 contains 16 residues. From germline, CDR1 is SGDLS and CDR2 YYNGEE. The ends lost 2 bases at V and 3 bases at J; junction bases unmatched: 6. Here the CDR3 DNA reads TGTGCCAGCAGCGTGGCAGCGGGGGGAAGCTACAATGAGCAGTTCTTC. Protein sequence: CASSVAAGGSYNEQFF.

This sequence joins TRBV30 and TRBJ1-1; D is uncertain. The germline V gene encodes CDR1 GTSNPN and CDR2 SVGIG (reference sequence). The CDR3 totals 13 residues. V lost 2 bases and J lost 0, with 7 bases in between. The CDR3 nucleotides are TGTGCCTGGAGTCAGATCATGAACACTGAAGCTTTCTTT. Its protein is CAWSQIMNTEAFF.

This sequence joins TRBV18 and TRBJ1-4, with unresolved D. The CDR3 sequence is 14 residues long. Looked up from germline, CDR1 is KGHSH and CDR2 is LQKENI. V was pared by 1 base and J by 3 bases, with 6 bases between. CDR3 residues: CASSPQEANEKLFF. In DNA, the CDR3 is TGTGCCAGCTCACCACAGGAAGCTAATGAAAAACTGTTTTTT.

V usage is TRBV5-1 and J usage is TRBJ2-7; D perhaps matches TRBD1 (5 bases). V was cut by 7 bases and J by 3 bases, with 17 bases left in between. The CDR3 is made up of 14 amino acids. From germline, CDR1 is SGHRS and CDR2 YFSETQ. Here the CDR3 reads CASSDLDSSYEQYF. CDR3 DNA sequence: TGCGCCAGCTCCGACCTCGACAGCAGCTACGAGCAGTACTTC.